These 21 T cell receptor beta chains were sequenced from one sample in a study of T cells in Graves' hyperthyroidism and ophthalmopathy. RNA transcripts served as the template for amplifying TCR beta CDR3 regions. TCR CDR3 underwent first-round RT-PCR with the HTBI primer set. Each CDR3 protein is one row after TCRdb ran MiXCR on the multiplex PCR reads. This table has over 500,000 distinct CDR3 sequences, 17% appearing once. Sequencing used blood. These receptors were collected from a woman between 18 and 29 years old with Graves' ophthalmopathy.

In its sample, this clonotype was seen many times. This CDR3 is CASSLLQGGSPLHF. DNA of the CDR3: TGTGCCAGCAGTTTATTACAGGGGGGATCACCCCTCCACTTT. The chain carries TRBV12-3 or TRBV12-4 and TRBJ1-6, with TRBD1 matching over 8 bases. The CDR3 covers 14 residues. The junction had 4 bases not matched to a gene; V was cut back by 2 bases and J by 10 bases.

Ten or more counts support this clonotype. The chain uses TRBV5-1 and TRBJ1-1; possibly TRBD1 for D (5 bases). V lost 1 base, J lost 2 bases, and 18 bases lay in between. There are 17 residues in the CDR3. From germline, CDR1 is SGHRS and CDR2 YFSETQ. CDR3 sequence reads: CASSLTGPGWGNTEAFF. The CDR3 nucleotides are TGCGCCAGCAGCTTGACGGGCCCGGGGTGGGGCAACACTGAAGCTTTCTTT.

Only a few counts were recorded for this clonotype. The chain carries TRBV7-9 and TRBJ2-7; TRBD2 matches 7 bases. This CDR3 is built from 12 residues. V was pared by 7 bases and J by 3 bases, with 3 bases of the junction left unmatched. The germline gives CDR1 SEHNR, CDR2 FQNEAQ (reference sequence). The CDR3 nucleotides read TGTGCCAGCAACTGGGAGGGCTACGAGCAGTACTTC. Translation gives CASNWEGYEQYF.

This clonotype was recorded many times. The J gene is TRBJ1-1, the V gene TRBV28; a possible D gene is TRBD1 (6 bases). Germline lookup yields CDR1 MDHEN and CDR2 SYDVKM. The CDR3 is made up of 16 amino acids. The V gene lost 6 bases and the J gene lost 2 bases, with 19 bases spanning the gap. As DNA, the CDR3 is TGTGCCAGCAGACCCTCCCCGGGACACCCAAACACTGAAGCTTTCTTT. Protein sequence: CASRPSPGHPNTEAFF.

About this clonotype: A much larger clone differs by one base, so this may be a read error. V gene TRBV6-1 combines with J gene TRBJ1-2; 10 bases match TRBD1. The CDR3 is 16 residues long. In germline, CDR1 is MNHNS, CDR2 SASEGT. The CDR3 nucleotides read TGTGCCAGCAGCCCTCGGACAGGGGGGCATTTCTATAGCTACACCTTC. This sequence encodes CASSPRTGGHFYSYTF.

CDR3 bases: TGTGCCAGCAGCTTAGAGCACCCAAACCCTCCCGGGGCCAACGTCCTGACTTTC. Translating gives CASSLEHPNPPGANVLTF. This rearrangement joins TRBV7-9 to TRBJ2-6; D is uncertain. This CDR3 has 18 amino acids. With 1 base removed from V and 4 bases from J, the gap between germline ends came to 17 bases. CDR1 is SEHNR and CDR2 is FQNEAQ in the germline V gene (reference sequence).

To note about this clonotype: Compared with germline, one end of the junction differs, possibly owing to a read error. V is TRBV7-9 and J is TRBJ2-3; D uncertain. The CDR3 totals 15 residues. From germline, CDR1 is SEHNR and CDR2 FQNEAQ (reference sequence). The CDR3 loop is CASSLAISGTDTQCF. CDR3 in DNA: TGTGCCAGCAGCTTAGCCATTTCCGGCACAGATACGCAGTGTTTT. Supplemented by reference TRBV7-9 and TRBJ2-3, the full variable domain reads DTGVSQNPRHKITKRGQNVTFRCDPISEHNRLYWYRQTLGQGPEFLTYFQNEAQLEKSRLLSDRFSAERPKGSFSTLEIQRTEQGDSAMYLCASSLAISGTDTQCFGPGTRLTVL.

This CDR3 reads CASSYGESNSPLHF. CDR3 DNA: TGTGCCAGCAGCTACGGAGAGAGTAATTCACCCCTCCACTTT. The chain recombines TRBV7-9 with TRBJ1-6; D ambiguous. The V gene's germline CDR1 is SEHNR and CDR2 FQNEAQ (reference sequence). The V gene lost 4 bases and the J gene lost 6 bases, with 10 bases spanning the gap. The CDR3 spans 14 residues.

This clonotype was counted between two and nine times. The chain joins TRBV11-3 to TRBJ2-1, with TRBD2 matching over 7 bases. Germline CDR1 SGHNT, CDR2 YENEEA. The CDR3 covers 15 residues. V trimming: 5 bases; J trimming: 4 bases; junction bases outside the gene matches: 8. This CDR3 reads CASSRDYNLYNEQFF. CDR3 in DNA: TGTGCCAGCAGCAGGGACTACAACTTATACAATGAGCAGTTCTTC.

V gene TRBV5-1 combines with J gene TRBJ2-7; tentative D call: TRBD1 (6 bases). CDR1 and CDR2 from the germline V gene are SGHRS and YFSETQ. V was clipped by 2 bases and J by 3 bases, with 12 bases between them. This CDR3 is 14 amino acids long. The CDR3 DNA reads TGCGCCAGCAGCTTTGGGATGACAGGCTACGAGCAGTACTTC. Its translation is CASSFGMTGYEQYF.

This clonotype was counted ten times or more. The chain recombines TRBV15 with TRBJ1-2; 9 bases are shared with TRBD1. CDR3 length: 14 residues. Germline CDR1 reads LNHNV; CDR2 reads YYDKDF (reference sequence). V shed 6 bases, J shed 7 bases, and the junction held 9 bases outside the gene matches. CDR3 protein: CATSRRDREGGYTF. In DNA, the CDR3 is TGTGCCACCAGTCGCCGGGACAGGGAAGGTGGCTACACCTTC.

The chain carries TRBV6-2 or TRBV6-3 and TRBJ1-4; the D gene is possibly TRBD1 (6 bases). This CDR3 has 17 amino acids. The germline CDR1 and CDR2 sequences are MNHEY and SVGEGT. The germline V and J ends were trimmed by 2 bases and 0 bases, with 13 bases remaining between them. The CDR3 is CASSYLPKGATNEKLFF. CDR3 sequence (DNA): TGTGCCAGCAGTTACCTCCCCAAGGGGGCAACTAATGAAAAACTGTTTTTT.

This clonotype was detected only a few times. The chain combines TRBV4-3 with TRBJ1-5; possibly TRBD1 for D (6 bases). Germline-derived CDR1 and CDR2 are LGHNA and YSLEER. This CDR3 is 14 amino acids long. Trimming removed 3 bases at V and 7 bases at J, with 13 bases between. CDR3 protein: CASSQSRDNQPQHF. As DNA, the CDR3 is TGCGCCAGCAGCCAGAGCCGGGACAACCAGCCCCAGCATTTT.

This clonotype was found a few times. This rearrangement joins TRBV7-2 to TRBJ2-2; D may be TRBD1 (5 bases). Germline CDR1 SGHTA, CDR2 FQGNSA. V was shortened by 3 bases and J by 4 bases, with 9 bases between the two germline ends. This CDR3 region has 14 residues. The chain's CDR3 is CASSFQGGTGELFF. CDR3 nucleotide sequence: TGTGCCAGCAGCTTCCAGGGCGGCACCGGGGAGCTGTTTTTT.

This clonotype was observed at least ten times. The chain is built from TRBV6-1 and TRBJ2-7; 8 bases agree with TRBD1. Germline V CDR1 and CDR2: MNHNS, SASEGT. V lost 2 bases to trimming and J lost 2 bases; unmatched junction nucleotides: 5. The CDR3 runs 15 residues. CDR3: CASSERTGSPYEQYF. DNA of the CDR3: TGTGCCAGCAGTGAAAGGACAGGGTCCCCCTACGAGCAGTACTTC.

This chain joins TRBV20-1 and TRBJ1-2; D gene ambiguous. The CDR3 totals 12 residues. Trimming took 6 bases from V and 2 from J, leaving 10 bases between them. The V gene's germline CDR1 is DFQATT and CDR2 SNEGSKA (reference sequence). The CDR3 bases are TGCAGTGCAAGACCCCCCAACTATGGCTACACCTTC. Its protein product is CSARPPNYGYTF.

In this sample, this clonotype turned up a few times. The chain carries TRBV19 and TRBJ1-1; possibly TRBD1 for D (6 bases). Germline V gene sequence: CDR1 LNHDA, CDR2 SQIVND (reference sequence). The CDR3 extends over 13 amino acids. The V gene lost 6 bases and the J gene lost 5 bases, with 13 bases spanning the gap. CDR3 DNA: TGTGCCAGTAGCCAGGGGCTTATAACTGAAGCTTTCTTT. Protein: CASSQGLITEAFF.

This clonotype occurred many times. This chain links TRBV6-5 with TRBJ1-1; TRBD1 is a possible D gene (5 bases). The CDR3 covers 15 residues. Germline V gene sequence: CDR1 MNHEY, CDR2 SVGAGI. Trimming left V 0 bases short and J 3 bases short, with 11 bases between. This CDR3 reads CASSYSLGEDTEAFF. CDR3 in DNA: TGTGCCAGCAGTTACTCGCTGGGGGAAGACACTGAAGCTTTCTTT.

There are a few counts of this clonotype. The rearrangement links TRBV19 to TRBJ1-2; D is unresolved. The V end lost 5 bases, the J end lost 5 bases, and 18 bases lay between the germline ends. The V gene's germline CDR1 is LNHDA and CDR2 SQIVND (reference sequence). The CDR3 runs 15 residues. CDR3 DNA: TGTGCCAGTAGTTTCCCGGGGATATCGGCTTATGGCTACACCTTC. It yields the protein CASSFPGISAYGYTF.

The sample holds many counts of this clonotype. The gene calls are TRBV28 and TRBJ1-6; 7 nucleotides match TRBD1. Germline V CDR1 and CDR2: MDHEN, SYDVKM. The J segment lost 10 bases and the V segment lost 7 bases, leaving 7 bases of the junction unmatched. The CDR3 is 13 residues long. The CDR3 protein is CASTPTGRSPLHF. The CDR3 DNA sequence: TGTGCCAGCACTCCGACAGGGAGATCACCCCTCCACTTT.

The chain links TRBV11-2 to TRBJ1-3; the match to TRBD1 covers 8 bases. Germline CDR1 and CDR2: SGHAT and FQNNGV. This CDR3 is 17 amino acids long. Trimming at V came to 1 base and at J to 0 bases, leaving 5 bases not matched to a gene. The CDR3 is CASSLGTGPDSGNTIYF. CDR3 sequence (DNA): TGTGCCAGCAGCTTAGGGACAGGGCCCGACTCTGGAAACACCATATATTTT.